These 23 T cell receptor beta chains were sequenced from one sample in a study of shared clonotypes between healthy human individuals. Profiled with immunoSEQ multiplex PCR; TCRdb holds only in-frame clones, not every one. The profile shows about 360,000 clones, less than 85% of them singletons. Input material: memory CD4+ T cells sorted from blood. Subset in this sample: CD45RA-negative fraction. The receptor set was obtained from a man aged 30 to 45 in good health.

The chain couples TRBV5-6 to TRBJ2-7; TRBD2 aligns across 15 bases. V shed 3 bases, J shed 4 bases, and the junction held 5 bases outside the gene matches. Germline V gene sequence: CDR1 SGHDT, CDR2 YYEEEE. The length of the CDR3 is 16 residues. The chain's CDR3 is CASSSPGLAGGYEQYF. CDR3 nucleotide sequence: TGTGCCAGCAGCTCCCCAGGACTAGCGGGAGGGTACGAGCAGTACTTC.

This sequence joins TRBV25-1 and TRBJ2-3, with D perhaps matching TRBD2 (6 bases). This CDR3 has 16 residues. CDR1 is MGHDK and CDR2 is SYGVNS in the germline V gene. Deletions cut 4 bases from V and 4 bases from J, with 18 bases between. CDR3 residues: CASSASGSGSSDTQYF. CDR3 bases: TGTGCCAGCAGTGCCTCAGGTTCCGGGAGTTCAGATACGCAGTATTTT.

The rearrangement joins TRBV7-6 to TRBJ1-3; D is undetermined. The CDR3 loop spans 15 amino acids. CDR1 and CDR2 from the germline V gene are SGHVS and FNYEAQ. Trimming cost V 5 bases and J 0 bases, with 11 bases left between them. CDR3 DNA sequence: TGTGCCAGCAGCCCATCCCGTAGCTCTGGAAACACCATATATTTT. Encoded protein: CASSPSRSSGNTIYF. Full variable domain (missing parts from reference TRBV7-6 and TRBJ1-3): GAGVSQSPRYKVTKRGQDVALRCDPISGHVSLYWYRQALGQGPEFLTYFNYEAQQDKSGLPNDRFSAERPEGSISTLTIQRTEQRDSAMYRCASSPSRSSGNTIYFGEGSWLTVV.

The CDR3 spells CSGEFTEAFF. The CDR3 coding sequence is TGCAGCGGCGAGTTCACTGAAGCTTTCTTT. The chain has TRBV29-1 and TRBJ1-1; no clear D gene. Trimming removed 7 bases from V and 4 bases from J, with 7 bases in between. The CDR3 runs 10 residues. Germline V gene data show CDR1 as SQVTM and CDR2 as ANQGSEA.

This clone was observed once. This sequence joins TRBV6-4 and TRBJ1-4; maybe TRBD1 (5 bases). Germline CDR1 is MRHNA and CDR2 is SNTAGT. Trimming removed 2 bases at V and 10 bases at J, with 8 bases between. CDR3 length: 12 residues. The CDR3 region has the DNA TGTGCCAGCAGTGACGGGACGGGAAAACTGTTTTTT. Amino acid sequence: CASSDGTGKLFF.

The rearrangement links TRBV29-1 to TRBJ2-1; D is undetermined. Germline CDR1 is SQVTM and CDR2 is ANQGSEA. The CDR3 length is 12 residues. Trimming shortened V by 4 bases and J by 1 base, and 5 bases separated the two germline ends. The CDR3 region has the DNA TGCAGCGTTGTGAGTTCCTACAATGAGCAGTTCTTC. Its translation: CSVVSSYNEQFF.

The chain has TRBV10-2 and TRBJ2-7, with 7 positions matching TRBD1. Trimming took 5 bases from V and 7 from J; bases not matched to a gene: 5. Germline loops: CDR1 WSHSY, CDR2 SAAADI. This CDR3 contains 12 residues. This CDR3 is CASSTGVYEQYF. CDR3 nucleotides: TGCGCCAGCAGTACAGGGGTTTATGAGCAGTACTTC.

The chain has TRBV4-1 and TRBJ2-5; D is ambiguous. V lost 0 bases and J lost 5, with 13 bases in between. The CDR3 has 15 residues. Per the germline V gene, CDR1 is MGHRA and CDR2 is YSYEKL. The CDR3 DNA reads TGCGCCAGCAGCCAAGATTTTGAATCGCGGGAGACCCAGTACTTC. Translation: CASSQDFESRETQYF.

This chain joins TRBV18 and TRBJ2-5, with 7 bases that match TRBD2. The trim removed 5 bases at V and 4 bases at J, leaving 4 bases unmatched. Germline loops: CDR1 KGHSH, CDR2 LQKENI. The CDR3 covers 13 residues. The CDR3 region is CASSDGRLETQYF. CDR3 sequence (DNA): TGTGCCAGCTCAGACGGGAGGCTAGAGACCCAGTACTTC.

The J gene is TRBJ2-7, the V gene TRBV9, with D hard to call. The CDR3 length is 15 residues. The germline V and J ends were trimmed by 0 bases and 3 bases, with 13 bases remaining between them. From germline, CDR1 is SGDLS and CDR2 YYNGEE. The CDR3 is CASSVGAVRGYEQYF. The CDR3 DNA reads TGTGCCAGCAGCGTAGGGGCCGTACGCGGCTACGAGCAGTACTTC. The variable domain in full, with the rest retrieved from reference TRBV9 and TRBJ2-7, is DSGVTQTPKHLITATGQRVTLRCSPRSGDLSVYWYQQSLDQGLQFLIQYYNGEERAKGNILERFSAQQFPDLHSELNLSSLELGDSALYFCASSVGAVRGYEQYFGPGTRLTVT.

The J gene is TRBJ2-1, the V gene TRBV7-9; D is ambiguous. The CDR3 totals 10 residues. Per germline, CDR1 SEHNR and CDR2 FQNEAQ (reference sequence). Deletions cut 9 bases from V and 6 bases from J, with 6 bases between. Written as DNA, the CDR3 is TGTGCCAGTCCTAGCAATGAGCAGTTCTTC. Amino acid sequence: CASPSNEQFF.

Written as DNA, the CDR3 is TGTGCCAGCAGCGTAACTAGCGGGAGGTATTTAGATGAGCAGTTCTTC. Translating it yields CASSVTSGRYLDEQFF. The V gene is TRBV9, the J gene TRBJ2-1; 12 positions agree with TRBD2. The germline V gene has CDR1 SGDLS and CDR2 YYNGEE. The CDR3 length is 16 residues. Losses at the gene ends were 1 base for V and 8 bases for J; bases not matched to a gene: 7.

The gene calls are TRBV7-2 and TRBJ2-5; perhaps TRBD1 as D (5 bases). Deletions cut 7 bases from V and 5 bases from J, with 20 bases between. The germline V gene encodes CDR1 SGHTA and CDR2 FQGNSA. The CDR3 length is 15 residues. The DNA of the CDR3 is TGTGCCAGCAACATAGGGGCCCTCCCTTCCGAGACCCAGTACTTC. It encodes CASNIGALPSETQYF.

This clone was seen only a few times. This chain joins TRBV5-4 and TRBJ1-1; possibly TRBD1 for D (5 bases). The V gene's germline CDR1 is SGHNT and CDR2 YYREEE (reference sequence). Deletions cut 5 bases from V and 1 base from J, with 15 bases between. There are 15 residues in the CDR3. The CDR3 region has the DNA TGTGCCAGCAGGCCCGGGGGTGGGAGGAACACTGAAGCTTTCTTT. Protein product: CASRPGGGRNTEAFF.

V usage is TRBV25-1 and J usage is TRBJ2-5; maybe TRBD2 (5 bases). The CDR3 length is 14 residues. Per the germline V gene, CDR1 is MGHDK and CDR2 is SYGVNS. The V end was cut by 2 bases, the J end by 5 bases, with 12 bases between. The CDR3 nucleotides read TGTGCCAGCAGTGAAACTAGGCCTGGGGAGACCCAGTACTTC. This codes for CASSETRPGETQYF.

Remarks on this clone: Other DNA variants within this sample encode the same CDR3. CDR3 DNA: TGCGCCAGCAGCCTGGGACTAGCGGGAGGGATTGATACGCAGTATTTT. This codes for CASSLGLAGGIDTQYF. This chain links TRBV5-1 with TRBJ2-3, with 16 positions matching TRBD2. Germline trimming cut 4 bases from V and 6 bases from J; bases unmatched to any gene: 5. CDR3 length: 16 residues. Germline assignment: CDR1 SGHRS and CDR2 YFSETQ.

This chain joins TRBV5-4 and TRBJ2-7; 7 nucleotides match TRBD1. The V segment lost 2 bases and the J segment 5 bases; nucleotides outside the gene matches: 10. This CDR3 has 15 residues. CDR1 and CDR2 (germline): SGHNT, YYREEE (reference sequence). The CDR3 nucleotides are TGTGCCAGCAGCTTAGACCCAGGGACAGTCCACGAGCAGTACTTC. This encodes CASSLDPGTVHEQYF.

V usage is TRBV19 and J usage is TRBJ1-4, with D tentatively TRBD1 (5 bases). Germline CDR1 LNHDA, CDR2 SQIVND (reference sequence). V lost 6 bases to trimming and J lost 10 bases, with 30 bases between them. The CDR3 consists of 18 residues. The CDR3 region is CASSDVGRGLPGVIKLFF. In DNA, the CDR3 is TGTGCCAGTAGCGACGTGGGACGGGGACTCCCTGGGGTGATAAAACTGTTTTTT.

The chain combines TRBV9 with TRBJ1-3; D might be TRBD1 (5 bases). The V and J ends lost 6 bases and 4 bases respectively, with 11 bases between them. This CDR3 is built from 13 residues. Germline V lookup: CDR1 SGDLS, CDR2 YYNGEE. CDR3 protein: CASNRDPGNTIYF. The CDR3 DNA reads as TGTGCCAGCAACCGGGACCCCGGAAACACCATATATTTT.

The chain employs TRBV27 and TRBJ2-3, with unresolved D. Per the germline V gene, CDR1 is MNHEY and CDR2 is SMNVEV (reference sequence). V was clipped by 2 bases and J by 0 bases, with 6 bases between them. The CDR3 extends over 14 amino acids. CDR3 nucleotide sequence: TGTGCCAGCAGTTTAGATTCTAGCACAGATACGCAGTATTTT. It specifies CASSLDSSTDTQYF.

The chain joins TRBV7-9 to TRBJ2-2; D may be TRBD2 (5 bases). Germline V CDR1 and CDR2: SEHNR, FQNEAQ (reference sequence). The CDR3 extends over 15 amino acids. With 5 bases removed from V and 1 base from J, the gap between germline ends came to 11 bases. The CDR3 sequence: CASSTRVGNTGELFF. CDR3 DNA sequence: TGTGCCAGCAGCACGAGGGTGGGGAACACCGGGGAGCTGTTTTTT.

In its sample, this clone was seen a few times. CDR3 nucleotides: TGTGCCAGCTCACCGGTGTCAGGGAACGAGCAGTACTTC. It is translated as CASSPVSGNEQYF. The chain recombines TRBV18 with TRBJ2-7; possible D gene TRBD1, 5 bases. From germline, CDR1 is KGHSH and CDR2 LQKENI. The CDR3 covers 13 residues. Trimming removed 3 bases from V and 5 bases from J, with 11 bases in between.

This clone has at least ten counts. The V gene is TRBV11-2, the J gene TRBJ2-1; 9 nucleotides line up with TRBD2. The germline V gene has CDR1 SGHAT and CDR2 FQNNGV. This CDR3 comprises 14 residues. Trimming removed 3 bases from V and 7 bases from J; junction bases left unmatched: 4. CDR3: CASSFRLAGNEQFF. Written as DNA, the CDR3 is TGTGCCAGCAGCTTCCGGCTAGCGGGGAATGAGCAGTTCTTC.